This TCR beta chain was retrieved from a study of shared clonotypes between healthy human individuals. Comments on this clone: The antigen is unknown.

Each subset's genomic DNA was split evenly across several immunoSEQ plates. TCRdb keeps only in-frame clones here, not all; method: immunoSEQ multiplex PCR. This sample yields about 2.1 million clones, of which roughly 93% are seen a single time; about 1.7% belongs to the top ten. The naive CD8 fraction comprised CD45RO-negative cells positively selected for CCR7 and excluded terminally differentiated effector memory CD45RA+ cells. Study-level results: Rarefaction exposed incomplete sorted-subset sequencing despite large depth.

The CDR3 sequence is 16 residues long. The V end was cut by 1 base, the J end by 0 bases, with 12 bases between. Germline V gene data show CDR1 as SGHTA and CDR2 as FQGNSA. The sample consisted of naive CD8+ T cells from PBMCs. This sequence joins TRBV7-2 and TRBJ1-1, with a possible D match to TRBD1 (5 bases). This TCR was sampled from a man in his late teens or twenties in good health. Some clones in this sample may be carry-over from other donors' samples. CDR3: CASSLGAEGLNTEAFF. DNA of the CDR3: TGTGCCAGCAGCTTAGGGGCGGAGGGGCTGAACACTGAAGCTTTCTTT.